This entry lists 25 T cell receptor beta chains sequenced from one sample in a study of CD8+CD57+ T cells in acquired aplastic anemia. Sequenced patients had shown CD8+CD57+ cell expansion by flow cytometry. The study profiled TCR beta VDJ and CDR3 using genomic DNA as template. TCRdb re-derived calls from the reads in MiXCR, one entry per CDR3 protein. The sample has about 160,000 distinct CDR3 sequences, over 70% seen once. Sequenced input: sorted CD4+, CD8+, or CD8+CD57+ T cells (not recorded which) from PBMCs. The receptors stem from a human donor with aplastic anemia.

Comments on this clonotype: One junction end disagrees with the germline gene, perhaps due to a read error. This rearrangement joins TRBV7-9 to TRBJ2-3; D gene ambiguous. This CDR3 spans 11 amino acids. Germline CDR1 SEHNR, CDR2 FQNEAQ (reference sequence). This CDR3 reads CASSLAAAPVF. CDR3 DNA sequence: TGTGCCAGCAGCTTAGCAGCAGCGCCGGTATTT.

The chain employs TRBV7-9 and TRBJ2-1, with TRBD2 identical over 10 bases. Germline CDR1 reads SEHNR; CDR2 reads FQNEAQ (reference sequence). V was pared by 5 bases and J by 5 bases, with 6 bases of the junction left unmatched. This CDR3 spans 15 amino acids. DNA of the CDR3: TGTGCCAGCAGCATTAGCGGGGGGCTGGACAATGAGCAGTTCTTC. Its protein product is CASSISGGLDNEQFF.

In regard to this clonotype: It is unclear where the CDR3 begins or ends on the DNA, so no DNA is shown, and the CDR3 is as TCRdb lists it. V gene TRBV7-2 combines with J gene TRBJ1-5; the table calls TRBD1, which could not be checked here. Per the germline V gene, CDR1 is SGHTA and CDR2 is FQGNSA. The CDR3 is 13 amino acids in total, end residues counted. The CDR3 is CASSFIGVGQGTF.

This chain joins TRBV24-1 and TRBJ2-3, with D possibly TRBD2 on 5 matching bases. V was trimmed by 0 bases and J by 14 bases, leaving 14 bases between them. The germline gives CDR1 KGHDR, CDR2 SFDVKD. The CDR3 has 13 amino acids. The chain's CDR3 is CATSDLLGLTTYF. The DNA for the CDR3 is TGTGCCACCAGTGATTTGCTTGGACTTACCACGTATTTT.

The CDR3 sequence is CASSSTDDLPQVYYGYTF. The CDR3 DNA sequence: TGTGCCAGCAGCTCAACGGATGACCTACCGCAAGTTTACTATGGCTACACCTTC. V is TRBV7-9 and J is TRBJ1-2, with D hard to call. The CDR3 runs 18 residues. Trimming removed 4 bases from V and 3 bases from J, with 24 bases in between. Germline loops: CDR1 SEHNR, CDR2 FQNEAQ (reference sequence).

The chain carries TRBV5-1 and TRBJ2-1; D uncertain. Germline CDR1 reads SGHRS; CDR2 reads YFSETQ. Trimming stripped 2 bases from V and 9 bases from J, with 6 bases between. The CDR3 length is 11 residues. The CDR3 region has the DNA TGCGCCAGCAGCTTAGATTTTGAGCAGTTCTTC. Protein sequence: CASSLDFEQFF.

This clonotype turned up a few times. The chain uses TRBV19 and TRBJ2-7; TRBD1 matches 7 bases. V was pared by 5 bases and J by 3 bases, with 4 bases of the junction left unmatched. This CDR3 contains 13 residues. Germline CDR1 reads LNHDA; CDR2 reads SQIVND (reference sequence). The CDR3 region is CASSLRTGYEQYF. CDR3 in DNA: TGTGCCAGTAGTCTGAGGACAGGCTACGAGCAGTACTTC.

This clonotype was counted a single time. The gene calls are TRBV6-4 and TRBJ1-2; perhaps TRBD1 as D (6 bases). Deletions cut 5 bases from V and 4 bases from J, with 14 bases between. The germline V gene encodes CDR1 MRHNA and CDR2 SNTAGT. This CDR3 has 14 amino acids. The CDR3 DNA reads TGTGCCAGCAGTCCACTTACAGGGTTCTATGGCTACACCTTC. This encodes CASSPLTGFYGYTF.

The rearrangement links TRBV19 to TRBJ1-2; D unresolved. The CDR3 consists of 13 residues. Germline CDR1 and CDR2: LNHDA and SQIVND (reference sequence). Trimming took off 1 base at V and 3 bases at J, with 6 bases between the two ends. For the CDR3, the DNA is TGTGCCAGTAGTATAGGCGGCTACTATGGCTACACCTTC. The encoded protein is CASSIGGYYGYTF.

V is TRBV20-1 and J is TRBJ2-3; D ambiguous. V lost 6 bases to trimming and J lost 7 bases, with 8 bases between them. The CDR3 has 10 residues. Germline lookup yields CDR1 DFQATT and CDR2 SNEGSKA (reference sequence). The CDR3 DNA reads TGCAGTGCGGCTAAGAATACGCAGTATTTT. The encoded protein is CSAAKNTQYF.

The chain uses TRBV5-6 and TRBJ1-1, with unresolved D. There are 9 residues in the CDR3. Germline V gives CDR1 SGHDT, CDR2 YYEEEE. The ends were cut back, 6 bases at V and 7 bases at J, with 4 bases in the middle. In nucleotides, the CDR3 is TGTGCCAGCACTGGTGAAGCTTTCTTT. It specifies CASTGEAFF.

In the case of this clonotype: The junction and the germline gene differ at one end; a read error may be behind it. This rearrangement joins TRBV29-1 to TRBJ2-3; 8 bases fit TRBD1. CDR1 SQVTM and CDR2 ANQGSEA come from the germline V gene. The CDR3 totals 15 residues. CDR3 in amino acids: CNVRDRITPTDTQYF. As DNA, the CDR3 is TGCAACGTCCGGGACAGGATTACACCCACAGATACGCAGTATTTC.

The chain couples TRBV29-1 to TRBJ2-6; TRBD1 or TRBD2 may be the D gene (5 bases each). Trimming removed 4 bases at V and 0 bases at J, with 13 bases between. This CDR3 spans 16 amino acids. From germline, CDR1 is SQVTM and CDR2 ANQGSEA. CDR3 loop: CSVVGPISSGANVLTF. DNA of the CDR3: TGCAGCGTTGTGGGACCCATAAGCTCTGGGGCCAACGTCCTGACTTTC.

For this clonotype: An end of the junction differs from the germline gene, which may be a read error. V usage is TRBV10-3 and J usage is TRBJ2-7, with 8 nucleotides matching TRBD2. Per germline, CDR1 ENHRY and CDR2 SYGVKD. The CDR3 sequence is 15 residues long. The CDR3 bases are TGTGCCAGCAGTGAAGCCGGGCGGGGGGCGTACGAGCAGTACTTC. Protein: CASSEAGRGAYEQYF.

This clonotype was seen many times. The chain has TRBV6-4 and TRBJ2-1; 7 positions agree with TRBD2. The CDR3 is 16 amino acids. Germline assignment: CDR1 MRHNA and CDR2 SNTAGT. V lost 0 bases, J lost 1 base, and 3 bases stayed unmatched. The CDR3 sequence is CASSDSDSGSYNEQFF. In nucleotides, the CDR3 is TGTGCCAGCAGTGACTCGGATAGCGGGTCCTACAATGAGCAGTTCTTC.

The chain joins TRBV7-9 to TRBJ2-7; 8 nucleotides line up with TRBD2. The CDR3 is made up of 13 amino acids. CDR1 and CDR2 from the germline V gene are SEHNR and FQNEAQ (reference sequence). J gave up 6 bases and V 4 bases, and 5 bases lay outside the gene matches. The CDR3 coding sequence is TGTGCCAGCAGCTCCGGGACTAGTACCGAGCAGTACTTC. Translation gives CASSSGTSTEQYF.

This clonotype was counted between two and nine times. The rearrangement links TRBV6-1 to TRBJ2-1, with D possibly matching TRBD2 (5 bases). In germline, CDR1 is MNHNS, CDR2 SASEGT. V was pared by 7 bases and J by 7 bases, with 17 bases between. The CDR3 totals 14 residues. CDR3 DNA sequence: TGTGCCAGCACTGGGCACTCGGACTCGAATGAGCAGTTCTTC. Translation: CASTGHSDSNEQFF.

The chain couples TRBV7-8 to TRBJ2-7; D call uncertain. Germline V gene data show CDR1 as SGHVS and CDR2 as FQNEAQ. The CDR3 extends over 13 amino acids. Trimming took off 2 bases at V and 3 bases at J, with 8 bases between the two ends. The CDR3 nucleotides read TGTGCCAGCAGCTTATTCGAGTACTACGAGCAGTACTTC. Residues: CASSLFEYYEQYF.

This clonotype appeared a few times. The chain combines TRBV7-8 with TRBJ2-7; D is possibly TRBD2 (5 bases). V was cut by 1 base and J by 3 bases, with 7 bases left in between. CDR1 is SGHVS, CDR2 FQNEAQ, per germline. This CDR3 region has 13 residues. Written as DNA, the CDR3 is TGTGCCAGCAGCTTAGTTGGAGGCTACGAGCAGTACTTC. Translated: CASSLVGGYEQYF.

The chain has TRBV20-1 and TRBJ2-3, with TRBD2 as a possible D gene (6 bases). The CDR3 is 12 residues long. Trimming stripped 8 bases from V and 3 bases from J, with 12 bases between. CDR1 is DFQATT, CDR2 SNEGSKA, per germline (reference sequence). The CDR3 DNA reads as TGCAGTCTGGCCGGGGGTACAGATACGCAGTATTTT. This codes for CSLAGGTDTQYF.

V usage is TRBV15 and J usage is TRBJ1-5; D remains unclear. Trimming removed 0 bases at V and 1 base at J, with 13 bases between. The germline V gene has CDR1 LNHNV and CDR2 YYDKDF (reference sequence). There are 17 residues in the CDR3. CDR3 sequence (DNA): TGTGCCACCAGCAGAGATAAGGGCGGAACAAGCAATCAGCCCCAGCATTTT. This sequence encodes CATSRDKGGTSNQPQHF.

A note on this clonotype: The junction departs from germline at one end; a sequencing error may be responsible. The V and J genes are TRBV7-8 and TRBJ1-6; no reliable D call. CDR1 and CDR2 (germline): SGHVS, FQNEAQ. The CDR3 totals 13 residues. CDR3: CASSLAVVAPLHF. CDR3 DNA sequence: TGTGCCAGCAGCCTAGCCGTGGTGGCTCCCCTCCACTTT.

The rearrangement joins TRBV24-1 to TRBJ2-1, with 10 bases aligning to TRBD2. The CDR3 is made up of 16 amino acids. Germline-derived CDR1 and CDR2 are KGHDR and SFDVKD. The J segment lost 3 bases and the V segment lost 4 bases, leaving 5 bases of the junction unmatched. CDR3 bases: TGTGCCACCAGTGACAGAGCTAGCGGGAGCTACAATGAGCAGTTCTTC. It translates to CATSDRASGSYNEQFF.

Details on this clonotype: The conserved phenylalanine or tryptophan normally closing the CDR3 is absent here, so this likely arose from a read error. The limits of the CDR3 on the DNA are not certain, so only TCRdb's listed CDR3 is given. This sequence joins TRBV2 and TRBJ1-6. The CDR3 is 15 residues long, counting both termini. CDR1 is SNHLY, CDR2 FYNNEI, per germline. This CDR3 reads CASSEVGTSGGIASP.

This clonotype was seen at least ten times. J is TRBJ2-3 and V is TRBV7-8; 9 bases match TRBD2. J was trimmed by 2 bases and V by 1 base; bases with no gene match: 4. This CDR3 spans 16 amino acids. In germline, CDR1 is SGHVS, CDR2 FQNEAQ. This chain's CDR3 is CASSLVAGVDTDTQYF. CDR3 nucleotide sequence: TGTGCCAGCAGCTTAGTAGCGGGAGTCGACACAGATACGCAGTATTTT.